Listed below are T cell receptor beta chains from one sample, sequenced in a study of shared clonotypes between healthy human individuals. Generated by immunoSEQ multiplex PCR, the TCRdb table keeps only in-frame clones and is missing some. This table has under 1,900,000 clones, 98% to 99% appearing once. The sample taken for sequencing was naive CD4+ T cells sorted from blood. These receptor sequences come from a man aged 25-45 years in good health. Both conserved end residues are part of each CDR3. Each record gives: V gene, D gene, clone size, J gene, CDR3 protein, CDR3 DNA. D genes are given only for firm matches. Size values are once, few and many counts, or a class for expanded clones, and some rows have none.

V gene: TRBV6-1; D gene: -; clone size: -; J gene: TRBJ1-2; CDR3 protein: CASSEALAGPIYGYTF; CDR3 DNA: TGTGCCAGCAGTGAAGCCCTTGCAGGGCCAATCTATGGCTACACCTTC
V gene: TRBV19; D gene: TRBD2; clone size: -; J gene: TRBJ2-3; CDR3 protein: CASSIAGGRTDTQYF; CDR3 DNA: TGTGCCAGTAGTATAGCGGGAGGGCGTACAGATACGCAGTATTTT
V gene: TRBV7-2; D gene: -; clone size: -; J gene: TRBJ1-2; CDR3 protein: CASSRDSGGYTF; CDR3 DNA: TGTGCCAGCAGCCGAGATTCGGGTGGCTACACCTTC
V gene: TRBV9; D gene: TRBD1; clone size: -; J gene: TRBJ1-2; CDR3 protein: CASSPGTDYGYTF; CDR3 DNA: TGTGCCAGCAGCCCGGGGACAGACTATGGCTACACCTTC
V gene: TRBV9; D gene: -; clone size: -; J gene: TRBJ2-6; CDR3 protein: CASSASGGANVLTF; CDR3 DNA: TGTGCCAGCAGCGCCAGCGGGGGGGCCAACGTCCTGACTTTC
V gene: TRBV7-2; D gene: -; clone size: -; J gene: TRBJ1-2; CDR3 protein: CASTRQADYGYTF; CDR3 DNA: TGTGCCAGCACCCGGCAGGCGGACTATGGCTACACCTTC
V gene: TRBV5-1; D gene: TRBD2; clone size: -; J gene: TRBJ2-7; CDR3 protein: CASSLAASGTYEQYF; CDR3 DNA: TGCGCCAGCAGCTTGGCCGCTAGCGGCACCTACGAGCAGTACTTC
V gene: TRBV19; D gene: -; clone size: -; J gene: TRBJ2-5; CDR3 protein: CASSFQETQYF; CDR3 DNA: TGTGCCAGTAGTTTCCAAGAGACCCAGTACTTC
V gene: TRBV11-3; D gene: -; clone size: -; J gene: TRBJ2-5; CDR3 protein: CASSLWAGRQRIQETQYF; CDR3 DNA: TGTGCCAGCAGCTTATGGGCTGGCAGGCAGCGGATCCAAGAGACCCAGTACTTC
V gene: TRBV2; D gene: TRBD1; clone size: -; J gene: TRBJ2-7; CDR3 protein: CASSDPGTGEQYF; CDR3 DNA: TGTGCCAGCAGCGACCCCGGGACAGGCGAGCAGTACTTC
V gene: TRBV28; D gene: TRBD1; clone size: -; J gene: TRBJ1-5; CDR3 protein: CASSPTQGAVQPQHF; CDR3 DNA: TGTGCCAGCAGTCCTACCCAGGGGGCGGTTCAGCCCCAGCATTTT
V gene: TRBV7-6; D gene: TRBD2; clone size: -; J gene: TRBJ2-6; CDR3 protein: CASSAGLGGSGANVLTF; CDR3 DNA: TGTGCCAGCAGCGCAGGACTAGGCGGCTCTGGGGCCAACGTCCTGACTTTC
V gene: TRBV10-3; D gene: TRBD1; clone size: -; J gene: TRBJ1-2; CDR3 protein: CAISAKGGDYGYTF; CDR3 DNA: TGTGCCATCAGTGCGAAAGGGGGCGACTATGGCTACACCTTC
V gene: TRBV9; D gene: -; clone size: -; J gene: TRBJ2-1; CDR3 protein: CASSVETAGPGNEQFF; CDR3 DNA: TGTGCCAGCAGCGTAGAAACCGCGGGACCGGGCAATGAGCAGTTCTTC
V gene: TRBV5-1; D gene: -; clone size: -; J gene: TRBJ2-2; CDR3 protein: CASSRGGGELFF; CDR3 DNA: TGCGCCAGCAGCCGCGGAGGCGGGGAGCTGTTTTTT
V gene: TRBV6-5; D gene: -; clone size: -; J gene: TRBJ1-2; CDR3 protein: CASSDSRSNYGYTF; CDR3 DNA: TGTGCCAGCAGCGACAGCCGTTCTAACTATGGCTACACCTTC
V gene: TRBV7-9; D gene: -; clone size: -; J gene: TRBJ2-5; CDR3 protein: CASSRSGYQETQYF; CDR3 DNA: TGTGCCAGCAGCCGCTCAGGGTACCAAGAGACCCAGTACTTC
V gene: TRBV7-8; D gene: -; clone size: -; J gene: TRBJ1-2; CDR3 protein: CASSLSLQGRVYGYTF; CDR3 DNA: TGTGCCAGCAGCTTAAGTCTACAGGGACGGGTCTACGGCTACACCTTC
V gene: TRBV15; D gene: -; clone size: -; J gene: TRBJ2-7; CDR3 protein: CATSRPGKATYEQYF; CDR3 DNA: TGTGCCACCAGCAGGCCGGGGAAAGCAACCTACGAGCAGTACTTC
V gene: TRBV6-5; D gene: TRBD1; clone size: -; J gene: TRBJ2-7; CDR3 protein: CASSYSGQGARWYF; CDR3 DNA: TGTGCCAGCAGTTACTCGGGGCAGGGGGCGAGGTGGTACTTC
V gene: TRBV4-1; D gene: TRBD1; clone size: once; J gene: TRBJ1-5; CDR3 protein: CASSQGQGGNQPQHF; CDR3 DNA: TGCGCCAGCAGCCAAGGACAGGGAGGGAATCAGCCCCAGCATTTT
V gene: TRBV7-9; D gene: -; clone size: once; J gene: TRBJ1-2; CDR3 protein: CASSFTANYGYTF; CDR3 DNA: TGTGCCAGCAGCTTTACCGCCAACTATGGCTACACCTTC
V gene: TRBV5-4; D gene: TRBD2; clone size: -; J gene: TRBJ2-1; CDR3 protein: CASSFLAVRSGGYNEQFF; CDR3 DNA: TGTGCCAGCAGTTTCCTGGCCGTTCGCAGCGGGGGCTACAATGAGCAGTTCTTC
V gene: TRBV4-3; D gene: -; clone size: -; J gene: TRBJ1-4; CDR3 protein: CASSQDGQFTIPCHEKLFF; CDR3 DNA: TGCGCCAGCAGCCAAGATGGCCAATTCACCATTCCCTGCCACGAAAAACTGTTTTTT
V gene: TRBV5-1; D gene: TRBD1; clone size: once; J gene: TRBJ2-1; CDR3 protein: CASRPGTGTDEQFF; CDR3 DNA: TGCGCCAGCAGACCCGGGACAGGGACCGATGAGCAGTTCTTC
V gene: TRBV23-1; D gene: TRBD1; clone size: -; J gene: TRBJ2-6; CDR3 protein: CASSQSRDRGGSGANVLTF; CDR3 DNA: TGCGCCAGCAGTCAATCGAGGGACAGGGGGGGCTCTGGGGCCAACGTCCTGACTTTC
V gene: TRBV10-3; D gene: TRBD1; clone size: once; J gene: TRBJ1-2; CDR3 protein: CAISGEGGSNYGYTF; CDR3 DNA: TGTGCCATCAGTGGGGAAGGGGGCTCCAACTATGGCTACACCTTC
V gene: TRBV6-4; D gene: TRBD1; clone size: -; J gene: TRBJ2-2; CDR3 protein: CASSVDRGAGELFF; CDR3 DNA: TGTGCCAGCAGTGTCGACAGGGGTGCCGGGGAGCTGTTTTTT
V gene: TRBV9; D gene: -; clone size: -; J gene: TRBJ2-7; CDR3 protein: CASSVAGKASYEQYF; CDR3 DNA: TGTGCCAGCAGCGTAGCAGGAAAAGCCTCCTACGAGCAGTACTTC
V gene: TRBV6-1; D gene: TRBD1; clone size: -; J gene: TRBJ2-2; CDR3 protein: CASSLTGSTGELFF; CDR3 DNA: TGTGCCAGCAGTTTGACAGGGAGTACCGGGGAGCTGTTTTTT
V gene: TRBV28; D gene: -; clone size: -; J gene: TRBJ1-2; CDR3 protein: CASSLSYSTEYSNYGYTF; CDR3 DNA: TGTGCCAGCAGTTTGTCGTATTCTACCGAGTACTCTAACTATGGCTACACCTTC
V gene: TRBV11-3; D gene: -; clone size: -; J gene: TRBJ2-1; CDR3 protein: CASSSGGVSYNEQFF; CDR3 DNA: TGTGCCAGCAGCTCGGGTGGAGTCTCCTACAATGAGCAGTTCTTC
V gene: TRBV20-1; D gene: -; clone size: once; J gene: TRBJ2-7; CDR3 protein: CSPYSGYEQYF; CDR3 DNA: TGCAGTCCTTATAGTGGCTACGAGCAGTACTTC
V gene: TRBV7-8; D gene: -; clone size: once; J gene: TRBJ2-1; CDR3 protein: CASSPTEVSLQYNEQFF; CDR3 DNA: TGTGCCAGCAGCCCCACTGAGGTGTCTCTTCAGTACAATGAGCAGTTCTTC
V gene: TRBV18; D gene: TRBD2; clone size: -; J gene: TRBJ2-7; CDR3 protein: CASSPNKGSGIYEQYF; CDR3 DNA: TGTGCCAGCTCACCAAATAAAGGTAGCGGGATTTACGAGCAGTACTTC
V gene: TRBV5-6; D gene: TRBD1; clone size: -; J gene: TRBJ2-3; CDR3 protein: CASSLNRGIGTDTQYF; CDR3 DNA: TGTGCCAGCAGCTTGAACAGGGGGATTGGCACAGATACGCAGTATTTT
V gene: TRBV21-1; D gene: -; clone size: -; J gene: TRBJ2-7; CDR3 protein: CASSKDRLAGSPYEQYF; CDR3 DNA: TGTGCCAGCAGCAAAGATAGACTAGCGGGAAGTCCCTACGAGCAGTACTTC
V gene: TRBV30; D gene: -; clone size: -; J gene: TRBJ1-3; CDR3 protein: CAWRPSPAGNTIYF; CDR3 DNA: TGTGCCTGGAGGCCAAGCCCTGCTGGAAACACCATATATTTT
V gene: TRBV5-6; D gene: -; clone size: -; J gene: TRBJ1-5; CDR3 protein: CASSLGQLSNQPQHF; CDR3 DNA: TGTGCCAGCAGCTTGGGACAGCTTAGCAATCAGCCCCAGCATTTT
V gene: TRBV18; D gene: -; clone size: -; J gene: TRBJ2-2; CDR3 protein: CASSPPISANTGELFF; CDR3 DNA: TGTGCCAGCTCACCGCCCATTTCAGCGAACACCGGGGAGCTGTTTTTT
V gene: TRBV7-2; D gene: -; clone size: -; J gene: TRBJ1-2; CDR3 protein: CASSLVWGAEYGYTF; CDR3 DNA: TGTGCCAGCAGCTTAGTATGGGGGGCAGAGTATGGCTACACCTTC
V gene: TRBV15; D gene: TRBD1; clone size: -; J gene: TRBJ2-7; CDR3 protein: CATSRENRGYEQYF; CDR3 DNA: TGTGCCACCAGCAGAGAGAACAGGGGCTACGAGCAGTACTTC
V gene: TRBV5-4; D gene: -; clone size: -; J gene: TRBJ2-1; CDR3 protein: CASSLDPGTDEQFF; CDR3 DNA: TGTGCCAGCAGCTTGGATCCGGGGACGGATGAGCAGTTCTTC
V gene: TRBV18; D gene: -; clone size: -; J gene: TRBJ2-5; CDR3 protein: CASSPIGETQYF; CDR3 DNA: TGTGCCAGCTCACCGATTGGAGAGACCCAGTACTTC
V gene: TRBV30; D gene: -; clone size: -; J gene: TRBJ1-3; CDR3 protein: CAWSVYGTGNTIYF; CDR3 DNA: TGTGCCTGGAGTGTATACGGGACTGGAAACACCATATATTTT
V gene: TRBV7-9; D gene: -; clone size: -; J gene: TRBJ1-5; CDR3 protein: CASSRQDNSNQPQHF; CDR3 DNA: TGTGCCAGCAGCCGACAGGATAATAGCAATCAGCCCCAGCATTTT
V gene: TRBV14; D gene: -; clone size: -; J gene: TRBJ2-1; CDR3 protein: CASSRTRNNEQFF; CDR3 DNA: TGTGCCAGCAGCCGTACCAGAAACAATGAGCAGTTCTTC
V gene: TRBV6-5; D gene: TRBD2; clone size: -; J gene: TRBJ2-7; CDR3 protein: CASSPAGTRAYEQYF; CDR3 DNA: TGTGCCAGCAGTCCCGCGGGGACTAGAGCCTACGAGCAGTACTTC
V gene: TRBV7-9; D gene: TRBD2; clone size: once; J gene: TRBJ2-3; CDR3 protein: CASSSLAGPRQYF; CDR3 DNA: TGTGCCAGCAGCTCCTTAGCGGGACCCAGGCAGTATTTT
V gene: TRBV6-1; D gene: TRBD1; clone size: -; J gene: TRBJ2-7; CDR3 protein: CASSGMGQGTTYEQYF; CDR3 DNA: TGTGCCAGCAGTGGAATGGGACAGGGGACCACCTACGAGCAGTACTTC
V gene: TRBV21-1; D gene: -; clone size: -; J gene: TRBJ2-4; CDR3 protein: CASSKYLAKNIQYF; CDR3 DNA: TGTGCCAGCAGCAAATATCTAGCCAAAAACATTCAGTACTTC
V gene: TRBV7-2; D gene: TRBD2; clone size: -; J gene: TRBJ2-3; CDR3 protein: CASRLVAGSTDTQYF; CDR3 DNA: TGTGCCAGCAGACTAGTAGCGGGTAGCACAGATACGCAGTATTTT
V gene: TRBV6-5; D gene: TRBD1; clone size: -; J gene: TRBJ1-4; CDR3 protein: CASSRDRGTNEKLFF; CDR3 DNA: TGTGCCAGCAGTAGGGACAGGGGGACTAATGAAAAACTGTTTTTT
V gene: TRBV18; D gene: -; clone size: -; J gene: TRBJ2-7; CDR3 protein: CASSPKETGIYEQYF; CDR3 DNA: TGTGCCAGCTCACCTAAAGAGACGGGGATCTACGAGCAGTACTTC
V gene: TRBV7-9; D gene: TRBD1; clone size: -; J gene: TRBJ2-7; CDR3 protein: CASSLGGQAYEQYF; CDR3 DNA: TGTGCCAGCAGCTTAGGTGGACAGGCCTACGAGCAGTACTTC
V gene: TRBV29-1; D gene: -; clone size: -; J gene: TRBJ2-3; CDR3 protein: CSVVGGGGRTDTQYF; CDR3 DNA: TGCAGCGTTGTTGGAGGGGGCGGCCGCACAGATACGCAGTATTTT
V gene: TRBV2; D gene: -; clone size: -; J gene: TRBJ2-2; CDR3 protein: CASSPTGAGELFF; CDR3 DNA: TGTGCCAGCAGTCCAACGGGCGCCGGGGAGCTGTTTTTT
V gene: TRBV5-5; D gene: TRBD1; clone size: -; J gene: TRBJ2-7; CDR3 protein: CASSLVLQGPYEQYF; CDR3 DNA: TGTGCCAGCAGCTTGGTCTTACAGGGGCCCTACGAGCAGTACTTC
V gene: TRBV18; D gene: -; clone size: -; J gene: TRBJ1-2; CDR3 protein: CASSLNTGGYTF; CDR3 DNA: TGTGCCAGCTCACTGAACACCGGGGGCTACACCTTC